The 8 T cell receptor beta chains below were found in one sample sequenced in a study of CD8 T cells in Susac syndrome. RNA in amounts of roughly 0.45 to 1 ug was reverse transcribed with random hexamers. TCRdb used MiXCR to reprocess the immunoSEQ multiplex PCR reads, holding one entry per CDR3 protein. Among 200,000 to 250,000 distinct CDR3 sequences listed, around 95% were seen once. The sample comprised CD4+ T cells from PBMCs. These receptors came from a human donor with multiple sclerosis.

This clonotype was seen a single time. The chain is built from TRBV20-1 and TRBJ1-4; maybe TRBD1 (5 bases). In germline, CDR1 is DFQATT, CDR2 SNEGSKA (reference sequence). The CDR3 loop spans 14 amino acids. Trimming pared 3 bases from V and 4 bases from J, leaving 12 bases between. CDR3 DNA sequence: TGCAGTGCTAGCTTTGGGGGAGTTAATGAAAAACTGTTTTTT. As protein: CSASFGGVNEKLFF.

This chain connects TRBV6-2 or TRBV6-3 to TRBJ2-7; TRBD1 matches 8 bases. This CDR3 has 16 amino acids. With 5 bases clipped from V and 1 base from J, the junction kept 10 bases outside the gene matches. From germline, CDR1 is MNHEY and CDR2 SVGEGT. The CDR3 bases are TGTGCCAGCAGTCTCCCTGGGGACAGGCGATCCTACGAGCAGTACTTC. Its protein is CASSLPGDRRSYEQYF.

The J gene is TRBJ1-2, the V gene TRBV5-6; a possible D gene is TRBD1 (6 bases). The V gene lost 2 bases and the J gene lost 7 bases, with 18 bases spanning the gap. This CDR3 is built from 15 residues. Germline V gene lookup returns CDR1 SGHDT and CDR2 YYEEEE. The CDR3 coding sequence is TGTGCCAGCAGCTTATTAGCACGGATGGACAGTGGCTACACCTTC. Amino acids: CASSLLARMDSGYTF.

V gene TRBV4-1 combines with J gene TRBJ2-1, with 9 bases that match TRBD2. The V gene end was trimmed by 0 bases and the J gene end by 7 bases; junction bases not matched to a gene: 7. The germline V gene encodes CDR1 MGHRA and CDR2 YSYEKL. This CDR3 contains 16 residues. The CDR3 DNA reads TGCGCCAGCAGCCAAGACCCTGCGGGGGGGCGTAATGAGCAGTTCTTC. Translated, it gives CASSQDPAGGRNEQFF.

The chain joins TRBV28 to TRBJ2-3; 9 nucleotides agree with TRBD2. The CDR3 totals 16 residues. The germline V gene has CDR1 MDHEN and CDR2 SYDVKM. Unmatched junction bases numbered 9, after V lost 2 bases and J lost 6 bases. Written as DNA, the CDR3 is TGTGCCAGCAGTTTAGGGCTAGCGGGAAATAGGGATACGCAGTATTTT. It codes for CASSLGLAGNRDTQYF.

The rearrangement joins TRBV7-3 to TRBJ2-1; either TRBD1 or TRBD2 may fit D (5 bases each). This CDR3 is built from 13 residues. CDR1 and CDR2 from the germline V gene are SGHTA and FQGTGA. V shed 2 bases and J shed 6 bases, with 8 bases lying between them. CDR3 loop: CASSLAGSNEQFF. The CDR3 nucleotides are TGTGCCAGCAGCTTAGCAGGGAGCAATGAGCAGTTCTTC.

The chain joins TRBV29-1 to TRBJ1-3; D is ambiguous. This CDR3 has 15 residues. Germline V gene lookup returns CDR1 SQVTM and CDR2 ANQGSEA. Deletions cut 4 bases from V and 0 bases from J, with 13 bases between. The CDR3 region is CSVGLAGFSGNTIYF. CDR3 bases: TGCAGCGTTGGGCTTGCGGGATTCTCTGGAAACACCATATATTTT. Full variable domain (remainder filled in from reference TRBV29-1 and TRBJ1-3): SAVISQKPSRDICQRGTSLTIQCQVDSQVTMMFWYRQQPGQSLTLIATANQGSEATYESGFVIDKFPISRPNLTFSTLTVSNMSPEDSSIYLCSVGLAGFSGNTIYFGEGSWLTVV.

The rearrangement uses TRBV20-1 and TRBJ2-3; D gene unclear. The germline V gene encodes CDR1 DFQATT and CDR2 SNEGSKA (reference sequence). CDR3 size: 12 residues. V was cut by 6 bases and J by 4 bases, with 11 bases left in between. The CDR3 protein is CSAGRVADTQYF. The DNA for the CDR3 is TGCAGTGCGGGTAGAGTGGCAGATACGCAGTATTTT.